These 15 T cell receptor beta chains were all obtained from the same sample, sequenced in a study of T-cell reconstitution after alpha-beta-depleted transplantation in children. A library of TCRbeta sequences, prepared with unique molecular identifiers, was generated. TCRdb re-derived calls from the PCR reads in MiXCR, one entry per CDR3 protein. In the table there are 450,000 to 550,000 distinct CDR3 sequences, roughly 10% of which are singletons. Source: PBMCs, mostly from graft donor cells, taken 180 days after TCRalphabeta/CD19-depleted stem cell transplant. Receptor source: a female patient under 10 years old who had a stem cell transplant for aplastic anemia, so the T cells may come from the graft donor.

There are a few counts of this clonotype. This chain links TRBV19 with TRBJ2-1; no definite D call. Trimming pared 4 bases from V and 6 bases from J, leaving 4 bases between. The germline V gene encodes CDR1 LNHDA and CDR2 SQIVND (reference sequence). The CDR3 has 11 residues. The CDR3 region has the DNA TGTGCCAGTAGTACTAGCAATGAGCAGTTCTTC. Protein sequence: CASSTSNEQFF.

Many counts were recorded for this clonotype. CDR3 in amino acids: CAISESPSGDGYTF. The CDR3 nucleotides are TGTGCCATCAGTGAGTCTCCGTCAGGCGATGGCTACACCTTC. The chain carries TRBV10-3 and TRBJ1-2; D not resolved. Deletions cut 0 bases from V and 6 bases from J, with 11 bases between. Germline loops: CDR1 ENHRY, CDR2 SYGVKD. This CDR3 is 14 amino acids long.

This clonotype was found many times. V and J are TRBV29-1 and TRBJ1-1, with 7 bases matching TRBD1. CDR3 length equals 14 residues. With 4 bases clipped from V and 11 bases from J, the junction kept 16 bases outside the gene matches. The germline CDR1 and CDR2 sequences are SQVTM and ANQGSEA. DNA for the CDR3: TGCAGCGTTGGAGGGGGACAGCCAATCCAGGGGGCTTTCTTT. It encodes CSVGGGQPIQGAFF.

CDR3 in amino acids: CASSSDYDTDTQYF. As DNA, the CDR3 is TGTGCCAGCAGCTCGGACTACGACACAGATACGCAGTATTTT. J is TRBJ2-3 and V is TRBV7-2, with a weak D call TRBD2 (6 bases). Germline V lookup: CDR1 SGHTA, CDR2 FQGNSA. V lost 4 bases and J lost 2, with 10 bases in between. The CDR3 contains 14 residues. The variable domain in full, completed from reference TRBV7-2 and TRBJ2-3, reads GAGVSQSPSNKVTEKGKDVELRCDPISGHTALYWYRQSLGQGLEFLIYFQGNSAPDKSGLPSDRFSAERTGGSVSTLTIQRTQQEDSAVYLCASSSDYDTDTQYFGPGTRLTVL.

The V call is TRBV28, the J call TRBJ2-7; the D is unclear. V was clipped by 7 bases and J by 0 bases, with 4 bases between them. CDR1 and CDR2 (germline): MDHEN, SYDVKM. CDR3 length: 11 residues. The CDR3 here is CASTNSYEQYF. CDR3 sequence (DNA): TGTGCCAGCACTAACTCCTACGAGCAGTACTTC.

This clonotype appeared many times. The chain uses TRBV12-3 or TRBV12-4 and TRBJ2-1; TRBD2 agrees at 11 bases. The J segment lost 4 bases and the V segment lost 5 bases, leaving 7 bases of the junction unmatched. This CDR3 has 16 amino acids. Here the CDR3 DNA reads TGTGCCAGCAGTGAACGGGGACTAGCGGAGTACAATGAGCAGTTCTTC. As protein: CASSERGLAEYNEQFF.

The V and J genes are TRBV20-1 and TRBJ2-5; 10 positions match TRBD2. The CDR3 sequence is 14 residues long. V lost 5 bases, J lost 4 bases, and 7 bases stayed unmatched. In germline, CDR1 is DFQATT, CDR2 SNEGSKA (reference sequence). CDR3 residues: CSAALGTSVETQYF. The CDR3 DNA reads as TGCAGTGCTGCCCTAGGGACTAGCGTAGAGACCCAGTACTTC.

The chain uses TRBV5-6 and TRBJ1-1; D might be TRBD1 (5 bases). Germline V lookup: CDR1 SGHDT, CDR2 YYEEEE. Trimming shortened V by 4 bases and J by 1 base, and 17 bases separated the two germline ends. The CDR3 runs 16 residues. CDR3 sequence: CASSPGTDYRNTEAFF. CDR3 DNA sequence: TGTGCCAGCAGCCCCGGGACGGATTACCGGAACACTGAAGCTTTCTTT.

In its sample, this clonotype was seen a few times. The rearrangement links TRBV5-1 to TRBJ1-1, with 8 bases lining up with TRBD1. This CDR3 comprises 15 residues. Losses at the gene ends were 4 bases for V and 1 base for J; bases not matched to a gene: 6. CDR1 and CDR2 (germline): SGHRS, YFSETQ. CDR3 residues: CASSPWTGTNTEAFF. Here the CDR3 DNA reads TGCGCCAGCAGCCCGTGGACAGGGACGAACACTGAAGCTTTCTTT.

This clonotype showed up just a few times. The CDR3 loop reads CASSTGTGNYEQYV. The CDR3 DNA is TGTGCCAGCAGCACCGGGACAGGAAATTACGAGCAGTACGTC. This rearrangement joins TRBV7-9 to TRBJ2-7, with 8 bases lining up with TRBD1. The CDR3 sequence is 14 residues long. J lost 4 bases, V lost 5 bases, and 7 bases had no gene match. From germline, CDR1 is SEHNR and CDR2 FQNEAQ (reference sequence).

The V call is TRBV7-9, the J call TRBJ2-2; D call uncertain. Germline V lookup: CDR1 SEHNR, CDR2 FQNEAQ (reference sequence). Trimming stripped 7 bases from V and 2 bases from J, with 11 bases between. The length of the CDR3 is 14 residues. In nucleotides, the CDR3 is TGTGCCAGCACAAGAGAGGCAAACACCGGGGAGCTGTTTTTT. It specifies CASTREANTGELFF.

The chain has TRBV7-8 and TRBJ2-1; 10 bases fit TRBD2. The germline V gene has CDR1 SGHVS and CDR2 FQNEAQ. The CDR3 runs 18 residues. With 5 bases clipped from V and 1 base from J, the junction kept 11 bases outside the gene matches. CDR3 nucleotide sequence: TGTGCCAGCAGCAGCCAAGCGGGAGGGTTGGGGTCCTACAATGAGCAGTTCTTC. This sequence encodes CASSSQAGGLGSYNEQFF.

This clonotype was seen more than once but under ten times. V and J are TRBV6-2 or TRBV6-3 and TRBJ1-5; weak D call: TRBD1 (5 bases). The CDR3 covers 16 residues. V was pared by 2 bases and J by 2 bases, with 13 bases between. Germline V CDR1 and CDR2: MNHEY, SVGEGT. CDR3 region: CASSYDWVGGNQPQHF. Here the CDR3 DNA reads TGTGCCAGCAGTTACGATTGGGTAGGGGGCAATCAGCCCCAGCATTTT.

This clonotype was recorded at least ten times. V is TRBV12-3 or TRBV12-4 and J is TRBJ2-1; perhaps TRBD2 as D (6 bases). The CDR3 loop spans 14 amino acids. Trimming took 6 bases from V and 8 from J, leaving 17 bases between them. The CDR3 region is CASSPSGAGYEQFF. CDR3 DNA: TGTGCCAGCAGCCCCTCCGGAGCGGGCTATGAGCAGTTCTTC.

This chain connects TRBV9 to TRBJ2-7, with D unresolved. CDR3 size: 15 residues. Germline V gene sequence: CDR1 SGDLS, CDR2 YYNGEE. Trimming pared 5 bases from V and 5 bases from J, leaving 20 bases between. The CDR3 nucleotides read TGTGCCAGCAGACCCCCGGGCCATTGTTCGGACGAGCAGTACGTC. Translated: CASRPPGHCSDEQYV.